This passage covers 11 T cell receptor beta chains from one sample sequenced in a study of identical twins. TCRdb processed the 5' RACE reads anew with MiXCR; each CDR3 protein has one entry. Of under 250,000 distinct CDR3 sequences detected, around 6.9% appear once; the ten largest clones hold about 1.8%. The same sample was also studied in work on yellow fever vaccine responses in identical twins.

Sequencing used memory (CD45RO+) T cells sorted from blood. The receptors come from a young woman in good health.

This clonotype was seen repeatedly, ten times or more. The V and J genes are TRBV29-1 and TRBJ1-6; 8 nucleotides agree with TRBD1. V shed 6 bases and J 9 bases; nucleotides not matched to a gene: 7. The CDR3 covers 13 residues. The germline V gene has CDR1 SQVTM and CDR2 ANQGSEA. CDR3 in amino acids: CSVATGGGSPLHF. CDR3 in DNA: TGCAGCGTAGCAACAGGGGGAGGTTCACCCCTCCACTTT.

DNA of the CDR3: TGTGCCAGCAGCCGATTAGCGGGGGGGACGAACACCGGGGAGCTGTTTTTT. Its protein product is CASSRLAGGTNTGELFF. The chain carries TRBV4-2 and TRBJ2-2; 11 positions match TRBD2. J was trimmed by 0 bases and V by 4 bases; bases with no gene match: 4. Germline V gene sequence: CDR1 LGHNA, CDR2 YNFKEQ. The CDR3 has 17 residues.

The rearrangement uses TRBV4-2 and TRBJ2-5; the D gene could be TRBD1 or TRBD2 (5 bases each). Germline CDR1 is LGHNA and CDR2 is YNFKEQ. CDR3 size: 18 residues. V lost 0 bases, J lost 1 base, and 18 bases lay in between. The DNA for the CDR3 is TGTGCCAGCAGCCAAGATCGGGGCTTCGGGCTCCTCCAAGAGACCCAGTACTTC. This sequence encodes CASSQDRGFGLLQETQYF.

Ten or more counts support this clonotype. V gene TRBV6-2 or TRBV6-3 combines with J gene TRBJ2-1; 7 nucleotides agree with TRBD2. Unmatched junction bases numbered 5, after V lost 5 bases and J lost 1 base. In germline, CDR1 is MNHEY, CDR2 SVGEGT. This CDR3 has 15 residues. CDR3 sequence (DNA): TGTGCCAGCAGTCTCCCAGCGGGATCCTACAATGAGCAGTTCTTC. This gives the protein CASSLPAGSYNEQFF.

The chain has TRBV7-2 and TRBJ2-2; D call uncertain. V lost 1 base, J lost 7 bases, and 10 bases lay in between. The germline V gene has CDR1 SGHTA and CDR2 FQGNSA. CDR3 length: 14 residues. CDR3 DNA sequence: TGTGCCAGCAGCTTAGTTCGTACTGGCGGGGAGCTGTTTTTT. It is translated as CASSLVRTGGELFF.

The table lists this clonotype with a few counts. The chain has TRBV27 and TRBJ1-1, with a weak D call TRBD1 (6 bases). Between the trimmed V and J ends, which lost 5 bases and 7 bases, there was a span of 14 bases. This CDR3 contains 13 residues. CDR1 MNHEY and CDR2 SMNVEV come from the germline V gene (reference sequence). The chain's CDR3 is CASSPQGWREAFF. CDR3 nucleotides: TGTGCCAGCAGTCCACAGGGTTGGCGTGAAGCTTTCTTT.

This clonotype showed up just a few times. J is TRBJ1-1 and V is TRBV7-9; D gene uncertain. CDR1 is SEHNR and CDR2 is FQNEAQ in the germline V gene (reference sequence). The germline V and J ends were trimmed by 4 bases and 3 bases, with 9 bases remaining between them. The CDR3 has 13 amino acids. CDR3 loop: CASSWNTDTEAFF. DNA for the CDR3: TGTGCCAGCAGCTGGAACACAGACACTGAAGCTTTCTTT.

This chain connects TRBV29-1 to TRBJ2-3; TRBD2 is a possible D gene (6 bases). This CDR3 spans 12 amino acids. The germline CDR1 and CDR2 sequences are SQVTM and ANQGSEA. V was cut by 3 bases and J by 6 bases, with 10 bases left in between. CDR3 in DNA: TGCAGCGTTGAGTGGGGGAGGGATACGCAGTATTTT. This encodes CSVEWGRDTQYF.

The chain recombines TRBV6-2 or TRBV6-3 with TRBJ2-7; 8 bases match TRBD2. Germline CDR1 and CDR2: MNHEY and SVGEGT. This CDR3 comprises 13 residues. V was clipped by 8 bases and J by 3 bases; unmatched bases: 6. The CDR3 nucleotides read TGTGCCAGCCAGCTAGCGGGTTTCTACGAGCAGTACTTC. Protein: CASQLAGFYEQYF.

J is TRBJ2-6 and V is TRBV5-1; D call uncertain. The CDR3 spans 16 residues. Germline CDR1 is SGHRS and CDR2 is YFSETQ. Trimming took 4 bases from V and 4 from J, leaving 15 bases between them. The CDR3 reads CASSEPRGVGANVLTF. The CDR3 DNA follows: TGCGCCAGCAGCGAGCCGCGTGGGGTCGGGGCCAACGTCCTGACTTTC.

In this sample, this clonotype turned up a few times. The J gene is TRBJ2-5, the V gene TRBV6-5, with unresolved D. This CDR3 region has 14 residues. The germline V gene encodes CDR1 MNHEY and CDR2 SVGAGI. Deletions cut 2 bases from V and 2 bases from J, with 9 bases between. CDR3 protein: CASSYGSEQETQYF. The CDR3 DNA follows: TGTGCCAGCAGTTACGGCTCCGAACAAGAGACCCAGTACTTC.